Listed below are T cell receptor beta chains from one sample, sequenced in a study of CDR3 diversity in severe acne. MiXCR, run by TCRdb on the PCR reads, gives a single entry per CDR3 protein. The sample contains some 90,000 distinct CDR3 sequences, about 52% of which appear only once. The specimen was blood. These receptors originate from a male donor in good health, serving as a control. The CDR3 runs from the conserved cysteine through the conserved F or W. D genes are given only for firm matches. Clone sizes are given selectively: once, few, many, or a class where the clone is expanded.

d_call: TRBD2
clone_size: many
j_call: TRBJ2-3
v_call: TRBV20-1
cdr3_aa: CSARGTSGRTDTQYF
cdr3_nt: TGCAGTGCTAGGGGGACTAGCGGGAGGACAGATACGCAGTATTTT

d_call: .
clone_size: .
j_call: TRBJ1-1
v_call: TRBV5-1
cdr3_aa: CASSFGTLMNTEAFF
cdr3_nt: TGCGCCAGCAGCTTTGGGACCCTGATGAACACTGAAGCTTTCTTT

d_call: .
clone_size: once
j_call: TRBJ2-2
v_call: TRBV2
cdr3_aa: CASRRTGGNTGELFF
cdr3_nt: TGTGCCAGCAGGAGGACTGGCGGGAACACCGGGGAGCTGTTTTTT

d_call: TRBD2
clone_size: .
j_call: TRBJ2-1
v_call: TRBV20-1
cdr3_aa: CSARMQGGSNEQFF
cdr3_nt: TGCAGTGCTAGAATGCAGGGCGGGAGCAATGAGCAGTTCTTC

d_call: .
clone_size: many
j_call: TRBJ2-7
v_call: TRBV10-3
cdr3_aa: CAIRPGRELGEQYF
cdr3_nt: TGTGCCATAAGACCGGGACGGGAGCTGGGGGAGCAGTACTTC

d_call: TRBD2
clone_size: few
j_call: TRBJ2-4
v_call: TRBV13
cdr3_aa: CASSLDTSGDDKNIQYF
cdr3_nt: TGTGCCAGCAGCTTAGATACTAGCGGGGACGACAAAAACATTCAGTACTTC

d_call: .
clone_size: once
j_call: TRBJ2-3
v_call: TRBV5-1
cdr3_aa: CASSYERDFTDTQYF
cdr3_nt: TGCGCCAGCAGCTACGAAAGGGACTTCACAGATACGCAGTATTTT

d_call: .
clone_size: .
j_call: TRBJ1-6
v_call: TRBV6-1
cdr3_aa: CASRGGGSALHF
cdr3_nt: TGTGCCAGCAGGGGGGGAGGGTCGGCCCTCCACTTT

d_call: TRBD2
clone_size: .
j_call: TRBJ2-3
v_call: TRBV10-1
cdr3_aa: CASSELLAADTDTQYF
cdr3_nt: TGCGCCAGCAGTGAACTACTAGCGGCCGACACAGATACGCAGTATTTT

d_call: .
clone_size: .
j_call: TRBJ1-2
v_call: TRBV28
cdr3_aa: CASSSKSGTSYGYTF
cdr3_nt: TGTGCCAGCAGTTCTAAATCCGGGACAAGCTATGGCTACACCTTC

d_call: .
clone_size: many
j_call: TRBJ1-5
v_call: TRBV2
cdr3_aa: CASSPREARNQPQHF
cdr3_nt: TGTGCCAGCAGCCCCCGCGAGGCGCGAAATCAGCCCCAGCATTTT

d_call: .
clone_size: few
j_call: TRBJ1-2
v_call: TRBV5-8
cdr3_aa: CASSAGGRASNYGYTF
cdr3_nt: TGTGCCAGCAGCGCGGGGGGGAGGGCCTCTAACTATGGCTACACCTTC

d_call: .
clone_size: many
j_call: TRBJ2-5
v_call: TRBV7-9
cdr3_aa: CAGGETQYF
cdr3_nt: TGTGCCGGGGGGGAGACCCAGTACTTC

d_call: .
clone_size: few
j_call: TRBJ2-5
v_call: TRBV5-6
cdr3_aa: CASSFVGAQETQYF
cdr3_nt: TGTGCCAGCAGCTTTGTAGGGGCGCAAGAGACCCAGTACTTC

d_call: TRBD1
clone_size: .
j_call: TRBJ2-1
v_call: TRBV5-4
cdr3_aa: CASSSTGTDYNEQFF
cdr3_nt: TGTGCCAGCAGTTCAACCGGGACAGACTACAATGAGCAGTTCTTC

d_call: TRBD2
clone_size: .
j_call: TRBJ2-7
v_call: TRBV6-6
cdr3_aa: CASSGLACEQYF
cdr3_nt: TGTGCCAGCAGTGGACTAGCGTGCGAGCAGTACTTC

d_call: TRBD1
clone_size: .
j_call: TRBJ2-7
v_call: TRBV25-1
cdr3_aa: CASRRASSSRETGDYEQYF
cdr3_nt: TGTGCCAGCCGCCGTGCCAGCAGTAGCCGGGAGACAGGGGACTACGAGCAGTACTTC

d_call: .
clone_size: many
j_call: TRBJ2-7
v_call: TRBV7-8
cdr3_aa: CASSSNLGGTYEQYF
cdr3_nt: TGTGCCAGCAGCTCCAACCTCGGAGGAACCTACGAGCAGTACTTC

d_call: .
clone_size: few
j_call: TRBJ1-1
v_call: TRBV10-2
cdr3_aa: CASRSGTGTEAFF
cdr3_nt: TGCGCCAGCAGGTCCGGGACCGGCACTGAAGCTTTCTTT

d_call: TRBD1
clone_size: many
j_call: TRBJ2-2
v_call: TRBV11-2
cdr3_aa: CASRTTGVSGELFF
cdr3_nt: TGTGCCAGCAGAACTACAGGGGTGAGCGGGGAGCTGTTTTTT

d_call: .
clone_size: .
j_call: TRBJ2-5
v_call: TRBV5-4
cdr3_aa: CASSSLSGDAQETQYF
cdr3_nt: TGTGCCAGCAGCTCCCTCTCCGGGGACGCTCAAGAGACCCAGTACTTC

d_call: .
clone_size: once
j_call: TRBJ2-1
v_call: TRBV19
cdr3_aa: CASANGGTNEQFF
cdr3_nt: TGTGCCAGTGCTAACGGGGGTACGAATGAGCAGTTCTTC

d_call: TRBD1
clone_size: .
j_call: TRBJ1-1
v_call: TRBV7-2
cdr3_aa: CASSFSRGVNTEAFF
cdr3_nt: TGTGCCAGCAGCTTCAGCAGGGGGGTGAACACTGAAGCTTTCTTT

d_call: .
clone_size: many
j_call: TRBJ2-5
v_call: TRBV6-5
cdr3_aa: CASSYFISETQYF
cdr3_nt: TGTGCCAGCAGTTATTTTATTAGTGAGACCCAGTACTTC

d_call: .
clone_size: many
j_call: TRBJ2-5
v_call: TRBV12-3/TRBV12-4
cdr3_aa: CASSLPSSQETQYF
cdr3_nt: TGTGCCAGCAGTTTACCTAGCAGCCAAGAGACCCAGTACTTC

d_call: .
clone_size: .
j_call: TRBJ2-2
v_call: TRBV9
cdr3_aa: CASRRSGNTGELFF
cdr3_nt: TGTGCCAGCCGACGTAGCGGTAACACCGGGGAGCTGTTTTTT

d_call: .
clone_size: medium-sized
j_call: TRBJ1-1
v_call: TRBV13
cdr3_aa: CASSLREGTEAFF
cdr3_nt: TGTGCCAGCAGTCTCAGGGAGGGCACTGAAGCTTTCTTT

d_call: .
clone_size: many
j_call: TRBJ1-1
v_call: TRBV9
cdr3_aa: CASSVRDPATEAFF
cdr3_nt: TGTGCCAGCAGCGTACGGGACCCGGCTACTGAAGCTTTCTTT

d_call: .
clone_size: many
j_call: TRBJ2-1
v_call: TRBV10-1
cdr3_aa: CASSNRFGQFF
cdr3_nt: TGCGCCAGCAGTAATCGGTTCGGGCAGTTCTTC

d_call: .
clone_size: .
j_call: TRBJ2-1
v_call: TRBV24-1
cdr3_aa: CATSLWGGTYNEQFF
cdr3_nt: TGTGCCACCAGCCTGTGGGGCGGTACCTACAATGAGCAGTTCTTC

d_call: .
clone_size: few
j_call: TRBJ1-2
v_call: TRBV7-9
cdr3_aa: CASSLALPAYGYTF
cdr3_nt: TGTGCCAGCAGCTTAGCGCTTCCGGCCTATGGCTACACCTTC

d_call: TRBD1
clone_size: many
j_call: TRBJ2-3
v_call: TRBV28
cdr3_aa: CASSGGQRTDTQYF
cdr3_nt: TGTGCCAGCAGTGGGGGACAGCGCACAGATACGCAGTATTTT

d_call: .
clone_size: many
j_call: TRBJ2-7
v_call: TRBV30
cdr3_aa: CAWRRDGAYEQYF
cdr3_nt: TGTGCCTGGAGGCGGGACGGAGCCTACGAGCAGTACTTC

d_call: .
clone_size: few
j_call: TRBJ2-7
v_call: TRBV20-1
cdr3_aa: CSARGGQSYEQYF
cdr3_nt: TGCAGTGCTAGAGGGGGGCAGTCCTACGAGCAGTACTTC

d_call: .
clone_size: few
j_call: TRBJ2-5
v_call: TRBV7-8
cdr3_aa: CASSLAYALREALYF
cdr3_nt: TGTGCCAGCAGCTTAGCCTACGCTCTAAGGGAGGCCCTGTACTTC

d_call: TRBD2
clone_size: medium-sized
j_call: TRBJ2-1
v_call: TRBV7-3
cdr3_aa: CASSPTSGGGNEQFF
cdr3_nt: TGTGCCAGCAGCCCAACTAGCGGGGGGGGCAATGAGCAGTTCTTC

d_call: TRBD1
clone_size: few
j_call: TRBJ1-2
v_call: TRBV28
cdr3_aa: CASSLYGTGVDGYTF
cdr3_nt: TGTGCCAGCAGTTTATATGGGACAGGGGTCGATGGCTACACCTTC

d_call: .
clone_size: many
j_call: TRBJ2-7
v_call: TRBV25-1
cdr3_aa: CASSELGYEQYF
cdr3_nt: TGTGCCAGCAGTGAATTGGGTTACGAGCAGTACTTC

d_call: .
clone_size: few
j_call: TRBJ1-6
v_call: TRBV7-9
cdr3_aa: CASSLAVRQASLHF
cdr3_nt: TGTGCCAGCAGCTTAGCGGTGCGGCAGGCGTCCCTCCACTTT

d_call: TRBD2
clone_size: .
j_call: TRBJ2-3
v_call: TRBV5-1
cdr3_aa: CASSFEGGGRTDTQYF
cdr3_nt: TGCGCCAGCAGCTTCGAGGGTGGCGGGAGGACAGATACGCAGTATTTT

d_call: TRBD2
clone_size: .
j_call: TRBJ2-3
v_call: TRBV15
cdr3_aa: CATSGRLAEGRDTQYF
cdr3_nt: TGTGCCACCAGCGGCAGACTAGCGGAGGGGCGTGATACGCAGTATTTT

d_call: .
clone_size: many
j_call: TRBJ1-1
v_call: TRBV29-1
cdr3_aa: CSVDWAEAFF
cdr3_nt: TGCAGCGTTGACTGGGCTGAAGCTTTCTTT

d_call: TRBD2
clone_size: few
j_call: TRBJ2-5
v_call: TRBV15
cdr3_aa: CATSTTSGPEGETQYF
cdr3_nt: TGTGCCACCAGCACCACTAGCGGGCCCGAGGGAGAGACCCAGTACTTC

d_call: TRBD1
clone_size: few
j_call: TRBJ1-1
v_call: TRBV5-6
cdr3_aa: CASSTRTGGTEAFF
cdr3_nt: TGTGCCAGCAGCACCCGGACAGGGGGCACTGAAGCTTTCTTT

d_call: .
clone_size: .
j_call: TRBJ2-7
v_call: TRBV25-1
cdr3_aa: CASKDQGGYEQYF
cdr3_nt: TGTGCCAGCAAAGACCAGGGAGGTTACGAGCAGTACTTC

d_call: TRBD1
clone_size: .
j_call: TRBJ2-7
v_call: TRBV20-1
cdr3_aa: CSARSGQGSYEQYF
cdr3_nt: TGCAGTGCGAGGTCGGGACAGGGCTCCTACGAGCAGTACTTC

d_call: TRBD1
clone_size: .
j_call: TRBJ2-7
v_call: TRBV11-1
cdr3_aa: CASSFSDREAYEQYF
cdr3_nt: TGTGCCAGCAGCTTCTCGGACAGGGAGGCTTACGAGCAGTACTTC

d_call: .
clone_size: .
j_call: TRBJ1-6
v_call: TRBV5-4
cdr3_aa: CASSLGPSGGNSPLHF
cdr3_nt: TGTGCCAGCAGCCTGGGGCCCTCGGGCGGTAATTCACCCCTCCACTTT

d_call: .
clone_size: .
j_call: TRBJ1-5
v_call: TRBV2
cdr3_aa: CASTEEGPRQPQHF
cdr3_nt: TGTGCCAGCACCGAAGAAGGGCCTCGACAGCCCCAGCATTTT

d_call: TRBD1
clone_size: .
j_call: TRBJ2-7
v_call: TRBV4-1
cdr3_aa: CASSQSPGQGTEQYF
cdr3_nt: TGCGCCAGCAGCCAATCCCCGGGACAGGGTACCGAGCAGTACTTC